Listed below are T cell receptor beta chains from one sample, sequenced in a study of blood T cell repertoires in COVID-19. The method was immunoSEQ multiplex PCR; TCRdb's version includes in-frame clones alone and lacks a portion of them. The repertoire has about 150,000 clones, about 79% of them found once; the top ten carry around 32%. The sequencing sample was made of peripheral blood. These TCRs come from a woman aged 55 to 70 with acute or convalescent COVID-19. The conserved cysteine and the conserved F or W are not part of the CDR3 here. Size values are once, few and many counts, or a class for expanded clones, and some rows have none.

cdr3_length clone_size j_call v_call cdr3_aa
13 NA TRBJ1-5 TRBV19 ASSTFRQGGQPQH
11 NA TRBJ1-1 TRBV2 ASSPEGNTEAF
11 NA TRBJ2-4 TRBV2 ASSFLTKEVQY
12 NA TRBJ1-6 TRBV6-1 ASSEITTNSPLH
13 NA TRBJ1-2 TRBV18 ASSPQAGGDYGYT
10 NA TRBJ1-3 TRBV3-1/TRBV3-2 ASEHSGNTIY
14 NA TRBJ1-5 TRBV5-1 ASRQQGAFGNQPQH
14 NA TRBJ1-4 TRBV2 ASRRVMTATNEKLF
13 NA TRBJ1-5 TRBV7-2 ASSLTGQSNQPQH
9 NA TRBJ2-2 TRBV19 ASSQRVELF
10 NA TRBJ1-2 TRBV29-1 SARTGQYGYT
13 NA TRBJ1-6 TRBV9 ASSVGTHHNSPLH
13 NA TRBJ1-4 TRBV6-5 ASSSQQGASEKLF
12 NA TRBJ2-7 TRBV5-1 ASSPRQGGYEQY
12 few TRBJ1-1 TRBV19 ASSTLPGSTEAF
13 few TRBJ2-1 TRBV5-1 ASSLDGSSYNEQF
12 NA TRBJ1-1 TRBV5-1 ASSLALQGRGAF
15 NA TRBJ1-2 TRBV5-1 ASSQTPGQGRWYGYT
14 NA TRBJ1-4 TRBV5-1 ASSSAGQGPNEKLF
14 NA TRBJ1-1 TRBV5-1 ASSQTGGTKNTEAF
13 NA TRBJ2-5 TRBV5-8 ASRWGTSGVETQY
12 NA TRBJ1-2 TRBV19 ASTSGGRNYGYT
13 NA TRBJ1-6 TRBV5-1 ASSWGDREHSPLH
13 NA TRBJ2-5 TRBV19 ASRGQGASQETQY
10 NA TRBJ1-2 TRBV28 ASSLDITGYT
12 NA TRBJ1-4 TRBV6-6 ASSPPFPDEKLF
11 NA TRBJ1-6 TRBV28 ASSSPDNSPLH
11 NA TRBJ1-2 TRBV3-1/TRBV3-2 ASSQGTGNGYT
15 NA TRBJ2-3 TRBV4-1 ASSQDGTSGGGDTQY
13 few TRBJ2-1 TRBV5-8 ASSFFDRTYNEQF
10 NA TRBJ1-5 TRBV2 ASLGDRQPQH
8 NA TRBJ1-1 TRBV29-1 SVADSDAF
16 NA TRBJ1-2 TRBV5-1 ASSLAGIPIPNNYGYT
12 once TRBJ1-1 TRBV6-1 ASSENGGNTEAF
11 once TRBJ1-2 TRBV3-1/TRBV3-2 ASSQAFGGGYT
15 NA TRBJ1-2 TRBV5-5 ASSLDRGASILYGYT
15 NA TRBJ2-3 TRBV5-4 ASSLAGRGGFTDTQY
16 NA TRBJ1-4 TRBV6-2/TRBV6-3 ASSYPQGTVTTNEKLF